The clone carrying this T cell receptor (beta chain) showed up just a few times. These data originate in a study of tissue T cells after allogeneic stem cell transplantation. Sequenced by immunoSEQ multiplex PCR; TCRdb stores in-frame clones only, minus some. Among 1,600 or so clones, approximately 70% were seen once, and the ten largest hold 9.5% to 15%. The V end lost 7 bases, the J end lost 4 bases, and 10 bases lay between the germline ends. Germline V gene sequence: CDR1 MGHDK, CDR2 SYGVNS. The CDR3 covers 12 residues. The material was esophagus tissue, obtained at autopsy. The chain couples TRBV25-1 to TRBJ1-2; perhaps TRBD1 as D (5 bases). This receptor was identified in a woman aged 18-55 years with breast cancer. The CDR3 region is CASKRDGYGYTF. CDR3 nucleotide sequence: TGTGCCAGCAAGCGGGACGGCTATGGCTACACCTTC.